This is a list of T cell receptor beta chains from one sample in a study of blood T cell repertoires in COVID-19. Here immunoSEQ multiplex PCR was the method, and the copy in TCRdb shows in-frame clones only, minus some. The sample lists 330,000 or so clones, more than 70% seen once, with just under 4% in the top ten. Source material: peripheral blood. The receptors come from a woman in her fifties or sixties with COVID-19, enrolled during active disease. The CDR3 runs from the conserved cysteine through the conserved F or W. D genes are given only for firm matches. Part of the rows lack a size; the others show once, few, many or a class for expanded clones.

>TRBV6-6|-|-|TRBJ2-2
TGTGCCAGCAGCGGGCCGGGGGGCCCGAGGACCGGGGAGCTGTTTTTT
CASSGPGGPRTGELFF
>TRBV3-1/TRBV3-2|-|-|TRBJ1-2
TGTGCCAGCAGCCAAGATACAGGGTGGAATGGCTACACCTTC
CASSQDTGWNGYTF
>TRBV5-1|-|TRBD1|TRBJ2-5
TGCGCCAGCAGCCTCGGGACAGAAGAGACCCAGTACTTC
CASSLGTEETQYF
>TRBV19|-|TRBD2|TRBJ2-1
TGTGCCAGTAGTCCAGCGGGGAGGCACAATGAGCAGTTCTTC
CASSPAGRHNEQFF
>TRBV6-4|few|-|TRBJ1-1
TGTGCCAGCAGTCGCACCGGGTCTTTGAACACTGAAGCTTTCTTT
CASSRTGSLNTEAFF
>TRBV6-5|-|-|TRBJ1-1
TGTGCCAGCAGTTTGACAGTGAACACTGAAGCTTTCTTT
CASSLTVNTEAFF
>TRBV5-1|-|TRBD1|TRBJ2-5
TGCGCCAGCAAACGACAGGGGTCATTTCAAGAGACCCAGTACTTC
CASKRQGSFQETQYF
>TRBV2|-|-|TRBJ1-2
TGTGCCAGCGGTAGGCAGGGAAGTGGCTATGGCTACACCTTC
CASGRQGSGYGYTF
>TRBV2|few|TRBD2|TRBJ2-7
TGTGCCAGCAGTGGCGGCCTTGGTGCTAGCGGGGGATACGAGCAGTACTTC
CASSGGLGASGGYEQYF
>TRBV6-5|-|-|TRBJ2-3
TGTGCCAGCAGTTCTCGCACAGATACGCAGTATTTT
CASSSRTDTQYF
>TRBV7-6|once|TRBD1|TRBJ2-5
TGTGCCAGCAGCCCCCAGACAGGGGGCTTACAAGAGACCCAGTACTTC
CASSPQTGGLQETQYF
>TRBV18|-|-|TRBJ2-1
TGTGCCAGCTCACCACAGGCTAGCCGGGATGAGCAGTTCTTC
CASSPQASRDEQFF
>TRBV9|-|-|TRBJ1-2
TGTGCCAGCAGCCGGGGAGAAGTCGCTAACTATGGCTACACCTTC
CASSRGEVANYGYTF
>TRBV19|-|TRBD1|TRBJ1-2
TGTGCCAGTAGTGACAGGGGCCGCTCCGGCTACACCTTC
CASSDRGRSGYTF
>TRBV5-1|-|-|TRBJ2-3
TGCGCCAGCAGCTCGGCTCGGCGGGTCACAGATACGCAGTATTTT
CASSSARRVTDTQYF
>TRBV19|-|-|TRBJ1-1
TGTGCCAGTAGTATCGCGGGGGCGAACACTGAAGCTTTCTTT
CASSIAGANTEAFF
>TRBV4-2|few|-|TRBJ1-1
TGTGCCAGCAGCCTCGCAGGTGAAGCTTTCTTT
CASSLAGEAFF
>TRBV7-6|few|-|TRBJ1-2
TGTGCCAGCAGCCAAGATGGCGAGGGCACCTATGGCTACACCTTC
CASSQDGEGTYGYTF
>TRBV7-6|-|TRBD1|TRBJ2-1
TGTGCCAGCAGCTTAGATAGGGGGCTCTACAATGAGCAGTTCTTC
CASSLDRGLYNEQFF
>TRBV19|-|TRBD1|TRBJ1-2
TGTGCCAGTAGTACCTCCGGGACAGGGTACTATGGCTACACCTTC
CASSTSGTGYYGYTF